Below, 24 T cell receptor beta chains from the same sample are listed, as sequenced in a study of shared clonotypes between healthy human individuals. TCRdb's copy holds only in-frame clones and misses some; the assay was immunoSEQ multiplex PCR. This sample has about 1.1 million clones; around 82% occur once, and the top ten carry approximately 0.52%. Sequencing used memory CD4+ T cells from PBMCs. The subset: CD45RA-negative fraction. These receptors came from a man younger than 35 in good health. Some clones in this sample may be carry-over from other donors' samples.

The J gene is TRBJ2-1, the V gene TRBV11-2; perhaps D is TRBD1 or TRBD2 (6 bases each). CDR1 is SGHAT, CDR2 FQNNGV, per germline. V was pared by 6 bases and J by 5 bases, with 17 bases between. This CDR3 contains 15 residues. The chain's CDR3 is CASRPNQGTHNEQFF. The CDR3 bases are TGTGCCAGCAGACCAAACCAGGGGACTCACAATGAGCAGTTCTTC.

The CDR3 is CASSARRQAASYEQYF. The CDR3 DNA sequence: TGTGCCAGTAGTGCCCGAAGACAGGCTGCCTCCTACGAGCAGTACTTC. This sequence joins TRBV19 and TRBJ2-7; TRBD1 is a possible D gene (6 bases). With 5 bases removed from V and 0 bases from J, the gap between germline ends came to 17 bases. Germline V gene data show CDR1 as LNHDA and CDR2 as SQIVND (reference sequence). This CDR3 region has 16 residues.

The V gene is TRBV28, the J gene TRBJ1-5; 7 positions match TRBD1. The CDR3 is 16 residues long. V lost 5 bases to trimming and J lost 2 bases; unmatched junction nucleotides: 9. Germline lookup yields CDR1 MDHEN and CDR2 SYDVKM. The CDR3 is CASSTGAAWGNQPQHF. Written as DNA, the CDR3 is TGTGCCAGCAGTACAGGGGCCGCCTGGGGCAATCAGCCCCAGCATTTT.

This clone was detected many times. The gene calls are TRBV16 and TRBJ2-6; D not certain. The V gene lost 0 bases and the J gene lost 4 bases, with 7 bases spanning the gap. The germline CDR1 and CDR2 sequences are KGHSY and FQNENV. This CDR3 is 15 amino acids long. The CDR3 here is CASSQSWVGANVLTF. As DNA, the CDR3 is TGTGCCAGCAGCCAATCGTGGGTCGGGGCCAACGTCCTGACTTTC.

This chain links TRBV7-9 with TRBJ1-1, with 7 bases aligning to TRBD1. The CDR3 spans 15 residues. The V gene end was trimmed by 1 base and the J gene end by 1 base; junction bases not matched to a gene: 3. Germline-derived CDR1 and CDR2 are SEHNR and FQNEAQ (reference sequence). The CDR3 here is CASSLGQGANTEAFF. For the CDR3, the DNA is TGTGCCAGCAGCTTAGGACAGGGCGCGAACACTGAAGCTTTCTTT.

The chain has TRBV7-2 and TRBJ2-3; D remains ambiguous. The germline gives CDR1 SGHTA, CDR2 FQGNSA. The V gene lost 5 bases and the J gene lost 2 bases, with 8 bases spanning the gap. The CDR3 contains 13 residues. DNA of the CDR3: TGTGCCAGCAGCCCACGATTCACAGATACGCAGTATTTT. Translated, it gives CASSPRFTDTQYF.

The V call is TRBV28, the J call TRBJ1-2; 11 positions agree with TRBD1. CDR3 length equals 14 residues. In germline, CDR1 is MDHEN, CDR2 SYDVKM. Germline trimming cut 8 bases from V and 7 bases from J; bases unmatched to any gene: 9. CDR3 residues: CASRRSGQGGGYTF. As DNA, the CDR3 is TGTGCCAGCCGCCGTTCGGGACAGGGGGGTGGCTACACCTTC.

The gene calls are TRBV19 and TRBJ1-2; 7 bases align to TRBD1. Germline assignment: CDR1 LNHDA and CDR2 SQIVND (reference sequence). CDR3 length: 15 residues. V lost 6 bases and J lost 0; bases outside the gene matches: 7. The CDR3 DNA is TGTGCCAGTAGCCCGACAGGGCCGACTAACTATGGCTACACCTTC. Protein: CASSPTGPTNYGYTF. The variable domain in full, completed from reference TRBV19 and TRBJ1-2, reads DGGITQSPKYLFRKEGQNVTLSCEQNLNHDAMYWYRQDPGQGLRLIYYSQIVNDFQKGDIAEGYSVSREKKESFPLTVTSAQKNPTAFYLCASSPTGPTNYGYTFGSGTRLTVV.

This chain uses TRBV18 with TRBJ1-1; possible D gene TRBD1, 6 bases. Germline V gene lookup returns CDR1 KGHSH and CDR2 LQKENI. With 3 bases removed from V and 4 bases from J, the gap between germline ends came to 18 bases. The CDR3 is 16 residues long. The CDR3 spells CASSPPSGAVGTEAFF. In nucleotides, the CDR3 is TGTGCCAGCTCACCCCCCTCGGGGGCCGTGGGCACTGAAGCTTTCTTT. Based on the CDR3 plus reference TRBV18 and TRBJ1-1, the full variable domain is NAGVMQNPRHLVRRRGQEARLRCSPMKGHSHVYWYRQLPEEGLKFMVYLQKENIIDESGMPKERFSAEFPKEGPSILRIQQVVRGDSAAYFCASSPPSGAVGTEAFFGQGTRLTVV.

The chain links TRBV20-1 to TRBJ2-2; no clear D. V was cut by 5 bases and J by 5 bases, with 6 bases left in between. The CDR3 is 11 amino acids. Germline V gene lookup returns CDR1 DFQATT and CDR2 SNEGSKA (reference sequence). This chain's CDR3 is CSAGRTGELFF. The CDR3 region has the DNA TGCAGTGCTGGTCGTACCGGGGAGCTGTTTTTT.

This clone occurred once. The chain couples TRBV19 to TRBJ2-7; possibly TRBD2 for D (6 bases). The V gene's germline CDR1 is LNHDA and CDR2 SQIVND (reference sequence). The CDR3 length is 17 residues. V lost 7 bases, J lost 0 bases, and 22 bases lay in between. CDR3 in amino acids: CASTQAGRGKSSYEQYF. The DNA for the CDR3 is TGTGCCAGTACCCAGGCCGGCCGCGGGAAGAGCTCCTACGAGCAGTACTTC.

This chain links TRBV7-2 with TRBJ2-2; 7 nucleotides agree with TRBD1. This CDR3 contains 17 residues. Germline CDR1 reads SGHTA; CDR2 reads FQGNSA. J gave up 1 base and V 4 bases, and 9 bases lay outside the gene matches. CDR3 nucleotides: TGTGCCAGCAGCTACAGAGGTTGGGACAGGAACACCGGGGAGCTGTTTTTT. The encoded protein is CASSYRGWDRNTGELFF.

V gene TRBV28 combines with J gene TRBJ1-5; no firm D call. Germline CDR1 reads MDHEN; CDR2 reads SYDVKM. V lost 2 bases, J lost 0 bases, and 8 bases lay in between. The CDR3 totals 15 residues. DNA of the CDR3: TGTGCCAGCAGTTTAGCATTGTATAGCAATCAGCCCCAGCATTTT. Protein sequence: CASSLALYSNQPQHF.

The chain employs TRBV19 and TRBJ1-5; 11 bases fit TRBD1. The CDR3 is made up of 17 amino acids. Germline loops: CDR1 LNHDA, CDR2 SQIVND (reference sequence). V trimming: 6 bases; J trimming: 7 bases; junction bases outside the gene matches: 14. DNA of the CDR3: TGTGCCAGTAGCCGCCTAGCGGGACAGGGGGTAGGGCAGCCCCAGCATTTT. The encoded protein is CASSRLAGQGVGQPQHF. Using reference TRBV19 and TRBJ1-5 for the parts outside the CDR3, the full variable domain is DGGITQSPKYLFRKEGQNVTLSCEQNLNHDAMYWYRQDPGQGLRLIYYSQIVNDFQKGDIAEGYSVSREKKESFPLTVTSAQKNPTAFYLCASSRLAGQGVGQPQHFGDGTRLSIL.

The chain couples TRBV16 to TRBJ2-7; TRBD2 might be the D (6 bases). The CDR3 loop spans 13 amino acids. Between the trimmed V and J ends, which lost 4 bases and 6 bases, there was a span of 13 bases. Germline CDR1 and CDR2: KGHSY and FQNENV. The CDR3 DNA sequence: TGTGCCAGCAGCCCCGAAGGAGGGTTCGAGCAGTACTTC. Amino acid sequence: CASSPEGGFEQYF.

This clone was recorded at least ten times. The chain employs TRBV11-2 and TRBJ2-5; 16 bases are a match to TRBD2. Trimming removed 5 bases from V and 4 bases from J; junction bases left unmatched: 10. CDR1 and CDR2 (germline): SGHAT, FQNNGV. This CDR3 spans 18 amino acids. The CDR3 DNA is TGTGCCAGCAGCCCGGGACTAGCGGGAGGGTTGGGTTTAGAGACCCAGTACTTC. Translation: CASSPGLAGGLGLETQYF.

Remarks on this clone: This specimen includes other DNA sequences encoding the same CDR3. The chain has TRBV7-2 and TRBJ1-1; D perhaps matches TRBD1 (5 bases). The V gene lost 0 bases and the J gene lost 0 bases, with 8 bases spanning the gap. Per the germline V gene, CDR1 is SGHTA and CDR2 is FQGNSA. This CDR3 contains 15 residues. The CDR3 DNA reads as TGTGCCAGCAGCTTAGCGACAGCATTGAACACTGAAGCTTTCTTT. Translated: CASSLATALNTEAFF.

The chain recombines TRBV7-2 with TRBJ2-7, with TRBD1 as a possible D gene (5 bases). This CDR3 has 14 amino acids. Trimming pared 6 bases from V and 3 bases from J, leaving 15 bases between. The V gene's germline CDR1 is SGHTA and CDR2 FQGNSA. In nucleotides, the CDR3 is TGTGCCAGCAGGGATCAGGGTTTTAGCTACGAGCAGTACTTC. It encodes CASRDQGFSYEQYF.

The V call is TRBV30, the J call TRBJ2-7, with 10 bases lining up with TRBD2. The germline V gene encodes CDR1 GTSNPN and CDR2 SVGIG (reference sequence). CDR3 length: 16 residues. Losses at the gene ends were 3 bases for V and 2 bases for J; bases not matched to a gene: 10. This CDR3 is CAWSLPGLAGAYEQYF. In DNA form, the CDR3 reads TGTGCCTGGAGCCTCCCCGGGCTAGCGGGAGCCTACGAGCAGTACTTC.

This clone came up once. The CDR3 sequence: CASSQPTETKIQYF. DNA for the CDR3: TGCGCCAGCAGCCAACCGACAGAGACCAAGATTCAGTACTTC. The chain couples TRBV4-1 to TRBJ2-4; TRBD1 is a possible D gene (5 bases). V dropped 2 bases and J dropped 10 bases, with 15 bases sitting between them. Germline CDR1 is MGHRA and CDR2 is YSYEKL. The CDR3 sequence is 14 residues long.

This rearrangement joins TRBV9 to TRBJ2-7; D is tentatively TRBD1 or TRBD2 (5 bases each). Trimming stripped 4 bases from V and 7 bases from J, with 18 bases between. In germline, CDR1 is SGDLS, CDR2 YYNGEE. This CDR3 contains 14 residues. CDR3 residues: CASSPGRYVSEQYF. CDR3 in DNA: TGTGCCAGCAGCCCGGGACGGTACGTTTCGGAGCAGTACTTC.

The chain links TRBV7-9 to TRBJ1-2; 9 nucleotides line up with TRBD1. J lost 4 bases, V lost 4 bases, and 7 bases had no gene match. The CDR3 has 15 residues. Germline V gene sequence: CDR1 SEHNR, CDR2 FQNEAQ (reference sequence). The CDR3 sequence is CASSYRDRVTYGYTF. In DNA form, the CDR3 reads TGTGCCAGCAGCTACCGGGACAGGGTAACCTATGGCTACACCTTC. Supplemented by reference TRBV7-9 and TRBJ1-2, the full variable domain reads DTGVSQNPRHKITKRGQNVTFRCDPISEHNRLYWYRQTLGQGPEFLTYFQNEAQLEKSRLLSDRFSAERPKGSFSTLEIQRTEQGDSAMYLCASSYRDRVTYGYTFGSGTRLTVV.

Points on this clone: The sample holds other DNA sequences that translate to the same CDR3. The V call is TRBV6-1, the J call TRBJ2-7, with 7 positions matching TRBD1. The V gene's germline CDR1 is MNHNS and CDR2 SASEGT. The CDR3 spans 15 residues. Germline trimming cut 1 base from V and 0 bases from J; bases unmatched to any gene: 3. This CDR3 is CASSEGAGGSYEQYF. The CDR3, as DNA: TGTGCCAGCAGTGAAGGGGCAGGGGGCTCCTACGAGCAGTACTTC.

In this sample, this clone turned up a few times. The chain joins TRBV7-3 to TRBJ2-2, with D possibly being TRBD1 or TRBD2 (5 bases each). The CDR3 covers 14 residues. V was shortened by 4 bases and J by 3 bases, with 9 bases between the two germline ends. Germline lookup yields CDR1 SGHTA and CDR2 FQGTGA. CDR3 region: CASSSQGDTGELFF. For the CDR3, the DNA is TGTGCCAGCAGCTCGCAGGGAGACACCGGGGAGCTGTTTTTT. Looking up the rest from reference TRBV7-3 and TRBJ2-2 gives the full variable domain: GAGVSQTPSNKVTEKGKYVELRCDPISGHTALYWYRQSLGQGPEFLIYFQGTGAADDSGLPNDRFFAVRPEGSVSTLKIQRTERGDSAVYLCASSSQGDTGELFFGEGSRLTVL.